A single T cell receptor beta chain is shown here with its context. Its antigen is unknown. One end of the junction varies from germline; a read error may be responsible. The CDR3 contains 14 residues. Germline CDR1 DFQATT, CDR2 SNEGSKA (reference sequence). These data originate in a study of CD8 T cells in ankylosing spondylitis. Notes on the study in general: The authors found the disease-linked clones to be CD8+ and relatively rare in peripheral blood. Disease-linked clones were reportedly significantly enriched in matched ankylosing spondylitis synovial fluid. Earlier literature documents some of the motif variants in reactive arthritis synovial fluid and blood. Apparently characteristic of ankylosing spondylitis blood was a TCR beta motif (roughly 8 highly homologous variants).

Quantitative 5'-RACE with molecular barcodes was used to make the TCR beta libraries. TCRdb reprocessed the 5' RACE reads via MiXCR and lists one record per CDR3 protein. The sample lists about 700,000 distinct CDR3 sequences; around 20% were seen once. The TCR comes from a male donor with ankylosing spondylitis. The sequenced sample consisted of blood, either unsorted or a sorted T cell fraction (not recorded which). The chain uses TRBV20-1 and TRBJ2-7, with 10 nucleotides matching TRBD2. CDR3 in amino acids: CGARGLADRYEQYF. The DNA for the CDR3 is TGCGGTGCTAGAGGACTAGCGGACCGCTACGAGCAGTACTTC.